This T cell receptor beta chain appears in the sequencing data of a study of T cell responses to AZD1222 COVID-19 vaccine. Concerning this clone itself: Its target is unknown.

Generated by immunoSEQ multiplex PCR, the TCRdb table keeps only in-frame clones and is missing some. Among some 88,000 clones listed, 90% were seen once. Whether given at about 4 or about 12 weeks, second doses were pooled. The study, taken as a whole, reports: At baseline, just a handful of AZD1222 recipients tested seropositive. Spike-specific TCR breadth and depth grew following two AZD1222 doses. Females outnumbered males among donors, who were mostly white British; clonal diversity was possibly underestimated.

This CDR3 contains 16 residues. Germline lookup yields CDR1 MNHNY and CDR2 SVGAGI (reference sequence). Trimming at V came to 5 bases and at J to 4 bases, leaving 6 bases not matched to a gene. This receptor was identified in an adult who received the AZD1222 COVID-19 vaccine. The chain couples TRBV6-6 to TRBJ1-3; 12 nucleotides match TRBD1. Sequencing was performed on peripheral blood, taken 28 days after the second AZD1222 dose. CDR3 in DNA: TGTGCCAGCAGTGGGGGACAGGGGGCGCGGGGAAACACCATATATTTT. Protein: CASSGGQGARGNTIYF.